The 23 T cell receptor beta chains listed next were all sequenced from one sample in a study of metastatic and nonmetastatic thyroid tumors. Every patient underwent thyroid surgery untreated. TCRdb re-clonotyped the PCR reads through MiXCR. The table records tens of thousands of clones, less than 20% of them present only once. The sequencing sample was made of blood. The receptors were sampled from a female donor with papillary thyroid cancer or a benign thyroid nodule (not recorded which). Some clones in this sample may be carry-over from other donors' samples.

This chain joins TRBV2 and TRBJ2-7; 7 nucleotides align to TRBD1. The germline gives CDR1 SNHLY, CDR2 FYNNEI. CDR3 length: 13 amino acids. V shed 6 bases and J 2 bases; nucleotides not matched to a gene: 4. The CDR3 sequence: CASRGQTTYEQYF. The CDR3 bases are TGTGCCAGCAGGGGACAGACAACCTACGAGCAGTACTTC. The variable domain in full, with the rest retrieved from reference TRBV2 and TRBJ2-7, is EPEVTQTPSHQVTQMGQEVILRCVPISNHLYFYWYRQILGQKVEFLVSFYNNEISEKSEIFDDQFSVERPDGSNFTLKIRSTKLEDSAMYFCASRGQTTYEQYFGPGTRLTVT.

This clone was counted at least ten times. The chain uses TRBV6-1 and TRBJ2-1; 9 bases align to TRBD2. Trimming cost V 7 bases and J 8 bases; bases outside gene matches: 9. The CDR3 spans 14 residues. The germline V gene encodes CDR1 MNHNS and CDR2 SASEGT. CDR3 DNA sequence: TGTGCCAGCACGGAAGGCGGGAGGGACTATGAGCAGTTCTTC. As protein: CASTEGGRDYEQFF.

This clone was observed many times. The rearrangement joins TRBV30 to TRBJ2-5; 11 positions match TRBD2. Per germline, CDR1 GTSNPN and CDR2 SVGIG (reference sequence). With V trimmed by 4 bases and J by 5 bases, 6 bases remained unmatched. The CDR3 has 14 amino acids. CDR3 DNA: TGTGCCTGGACTAGCGGGAGGCCCAGGGAGACCCAGTACTTC. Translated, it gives CAWTSGRPRETQYF.

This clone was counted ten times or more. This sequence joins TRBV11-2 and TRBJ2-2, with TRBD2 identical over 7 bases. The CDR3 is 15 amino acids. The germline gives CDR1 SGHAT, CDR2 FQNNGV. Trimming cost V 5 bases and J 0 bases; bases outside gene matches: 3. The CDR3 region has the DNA TGTGCCAGCAGCAGAGCGGGGACGAACACCGGGGAGCTGTTTTTT. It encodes CASSRAGTNTGELFF.

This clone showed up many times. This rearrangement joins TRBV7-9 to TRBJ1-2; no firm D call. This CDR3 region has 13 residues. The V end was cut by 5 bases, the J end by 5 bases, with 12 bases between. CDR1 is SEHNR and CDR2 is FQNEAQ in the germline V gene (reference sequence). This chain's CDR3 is CASSPDGPYGYTF. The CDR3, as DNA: TGTGCCAGCAGCCCTGATGGTCCATATGGCTACACCTTC.

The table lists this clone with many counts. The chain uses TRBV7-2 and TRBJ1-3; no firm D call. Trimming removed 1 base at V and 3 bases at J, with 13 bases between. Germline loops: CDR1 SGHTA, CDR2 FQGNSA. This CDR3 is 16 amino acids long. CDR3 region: CASSLVVATNGNTIYF. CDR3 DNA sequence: TGTGCCAGCAGCTTAGTGGTGGCCACAAATGGAAACACCATATATTTT.

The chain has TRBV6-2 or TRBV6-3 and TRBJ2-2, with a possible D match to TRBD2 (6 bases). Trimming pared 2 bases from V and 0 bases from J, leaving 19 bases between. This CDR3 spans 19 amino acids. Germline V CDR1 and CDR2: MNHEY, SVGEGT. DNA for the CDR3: TGTGCCAGCAGTTACCCCTTTCGGGGGAAGGGACCGAACACCGGGGAGCTGTTTTTT. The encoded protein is CASSYPFRGKGPNTGELFF.

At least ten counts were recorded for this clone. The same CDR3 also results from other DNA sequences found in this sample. The CDR3 here is CSVPGTGNYEQYF. DNA for the CDR3: TGCAGCGTTCCCGGGACAGGCAACTACGAGCAGTACTTC. The J gene is TRBJ2-7, the V gene TRBV29-1, with TRBD1 matching 8 bases. Trimming took 5 bases from V and 3 from J; bases not matched to a gene: 6. CDR1 SQVTM and CDR2 ANQGSEA come from the germline V gene. The CDR3 totals 13 residues.

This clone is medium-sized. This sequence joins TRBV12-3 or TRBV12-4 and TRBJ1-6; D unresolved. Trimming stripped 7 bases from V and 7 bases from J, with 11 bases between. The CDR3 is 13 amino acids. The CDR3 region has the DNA TGTGCCAGCACCTCTCTACACAATTCACCCCTCCACTTT. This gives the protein CASTSLHNSPLHF.

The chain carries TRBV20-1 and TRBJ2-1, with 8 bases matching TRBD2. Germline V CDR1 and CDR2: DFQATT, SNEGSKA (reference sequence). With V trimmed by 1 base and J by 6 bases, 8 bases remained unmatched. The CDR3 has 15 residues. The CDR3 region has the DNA TGCAGTGCTAGAGTACTAGCGGCTTCTTTCAATGAGCAGTTCTTC. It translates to CSARVLAASFNEQFF.

This CDR3 reads CAAGQGARDGYTF. As DNA, the CDR3 is TGTGCCGCGGGGCAGGGGGCAAGGGATGGCTACACCTTC. This rearrangement joins TRBV6-1 to TRBJ1-2; TRBD1 aligns across 8 bases. The V gene's germline CDR1 is MNHNS and CDR2 SASEGT. The CDR3 extends over 13 amino acids. Unmatched junction bases numbered 11, after V lost 11 bases and J lost 6 bases.

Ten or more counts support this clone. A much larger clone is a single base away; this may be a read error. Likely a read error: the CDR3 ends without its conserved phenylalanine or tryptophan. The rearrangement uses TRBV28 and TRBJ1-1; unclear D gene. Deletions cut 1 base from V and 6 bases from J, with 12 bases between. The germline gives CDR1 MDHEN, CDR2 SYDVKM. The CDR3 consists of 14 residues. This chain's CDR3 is CASSLLTGMAEAFL. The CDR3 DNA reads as TGTGCCAGCAGTTTATTGACGGGGATGGCTGAAGCTTTCCTT.

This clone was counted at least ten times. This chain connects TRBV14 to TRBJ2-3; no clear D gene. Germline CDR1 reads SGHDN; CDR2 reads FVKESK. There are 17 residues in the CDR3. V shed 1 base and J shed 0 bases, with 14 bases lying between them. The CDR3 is CASSQVFIGASTDTQYF. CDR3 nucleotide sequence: TGTGCCAGCAGCCAAGTTTTCATCGGTGCTAGCACAGATACGCAGTATTTT.

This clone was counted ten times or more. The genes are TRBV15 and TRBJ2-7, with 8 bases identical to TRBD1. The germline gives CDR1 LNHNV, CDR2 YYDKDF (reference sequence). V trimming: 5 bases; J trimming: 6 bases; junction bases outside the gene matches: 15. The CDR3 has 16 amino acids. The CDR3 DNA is TGTGCCACCAGCCCACGACGGATATATGGACAGGGCGAGCAGTACTTC. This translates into CATSPRRIYGQGEQYF.

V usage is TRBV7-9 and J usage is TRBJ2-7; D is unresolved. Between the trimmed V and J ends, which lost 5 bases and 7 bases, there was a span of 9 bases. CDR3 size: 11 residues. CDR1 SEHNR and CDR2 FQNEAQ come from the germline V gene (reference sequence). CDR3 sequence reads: CASSVLIEQYF. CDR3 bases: TGTGCCAGCAGCGTTTTGATTGAGCAGTACTTC.

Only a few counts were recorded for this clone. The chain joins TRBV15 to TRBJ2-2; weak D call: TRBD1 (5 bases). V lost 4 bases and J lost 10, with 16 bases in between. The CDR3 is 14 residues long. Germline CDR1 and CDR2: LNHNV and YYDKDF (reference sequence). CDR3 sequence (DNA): TGTGCCACCAGCAAGACAGTGAACACCTTGGAGCTGTTTTTT. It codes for CATSKTVNTLELFF.

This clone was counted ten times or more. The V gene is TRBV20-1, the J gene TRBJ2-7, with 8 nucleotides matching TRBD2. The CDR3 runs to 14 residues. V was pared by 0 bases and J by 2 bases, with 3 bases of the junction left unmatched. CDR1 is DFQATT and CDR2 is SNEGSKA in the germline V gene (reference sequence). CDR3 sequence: CSARDPGGAYEQYF. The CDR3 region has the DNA TGCAGTGCTAGAGATCCGGGGGGGGCCTACGAGCAGTACTTC.

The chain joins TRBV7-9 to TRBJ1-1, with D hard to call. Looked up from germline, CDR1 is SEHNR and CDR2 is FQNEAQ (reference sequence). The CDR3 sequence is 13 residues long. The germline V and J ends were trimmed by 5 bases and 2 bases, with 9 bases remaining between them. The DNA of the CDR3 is TGTGCCAGCAGCCGAGACATTAACACTGAAGCTTTCTTT. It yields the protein CASSRDINTEAFF.

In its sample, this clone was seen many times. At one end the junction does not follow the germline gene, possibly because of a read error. CDR3: CASREVGDYGYTF. The CDR3 coding sequence is TGTGCCAGCAGGGAAGTAGGGGATTATGGCTACACCTTC. The chain combines TRBV2 with TRBJ1-2; tentatively, D is TRBD1 (5 bases). Per germline, CDR1 SNHLY and CDR2 FYNNEI. The CDR3 is 13 residues long.

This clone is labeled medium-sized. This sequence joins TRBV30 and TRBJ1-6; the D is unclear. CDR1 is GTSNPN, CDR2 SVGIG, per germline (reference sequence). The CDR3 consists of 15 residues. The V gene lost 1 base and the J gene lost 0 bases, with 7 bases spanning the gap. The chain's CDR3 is CAWSEASSYNSPLHF. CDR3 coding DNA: TGTGCCTGGAGTGAGGCCAGCTCCTATAATTCACCCCTCCACTTT.

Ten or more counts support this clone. The CDR3 nucleotides are TGTGCCAGCAGCCCCGGGGGCGATATCAATGAGCAGTTCTTC. Its protein is CASSPGGDINEQFF. The V gene is TRBV6-1, the J gene TRBJ2-1, with D possibly being TRBD1 or TRBD2 (6 bases each). Germline CDR1 is MNHNS and CDR2 is SASEGT. The CDR3 length is 14 residues. V was pared by 6 bases and J by 6 bases, with 15 bases between.

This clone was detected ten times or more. CDR3 coding DNA: TGTGCCAGCAGCGCACTAGCTAAAGATACGCAGTATTTT. This encodes CASSALAKDTQYF. This sequence joins TRBV9 and TRBJ2-3; possible D gene TRBD2, 6 bases. V was shortened by 3 bases and J by 5 bases, with 10 bases between the two germline ends. This CDR3 has 13 amino acids. Germline V gene sequence: CDR1 SGDLS, CDR2 YYNGEE. Looking up the rest from reference TRBV9 and TRBJ2-3 gives the full variable domain: DSGVTQTPKHLITATGQRVTLRCSPRSGDLSVYWYQQSLDQGLQFLIQYYNGEERAKGNILERFSAQQFPDLHSELNLSSLELGDSALYFCASSALAKDTQYFGPGTRLTVL.

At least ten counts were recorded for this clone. The CDR3, as DNA: TGTGCCACCAGTGATTACTCCCAAGAGACCCAGTACTTC. It encodes CATSDYSQETQYF. V is TRBV24-1 and J is TRBJ2-5, with unresolved D. V dropped 2 bases and J dropped 1 base, with 4 bases sitting between them. This CDR3 has 13 residues. From germline, CDR1 is KGHDR and CDR2 SFDVKD.